A single sample gave rise to the 7 T cell receptor beta chains below, sequenced in a study of beta chain features in type 1 diabetes. cDNA synthesis used the whole RNA isolate, giving expressed TCRB sequences. The repertoire was sequenced with immunoSEQ multiplex PCR; TCRdb's copy has only in-frame clones and lacks some. The sample shows roughly 330,000 clones, 9.5% to 12% of them seen only once. Source material: naive CD4+ T cells from blood. The receptors were gathered from a woman in her twenties or thirties in good health.

Worth noting for this clone: Other DNA sequences in this specimen translate into the identical CDR3. The chain combines TRBV7-2 with TRBJ1-1; 7 bases agree with TRBD1. This CDR3 has 14 amino acids. J lost 0 bases, V lost 3 bases, and 1 base had no gene match. Germline CDR1 reads SGHTA; CDR2 reads FQGNSA. CDR3 amino acids: CASSLGQMNTEAFF. CDR3 DNA sequence: TGTGCCAGCAGCTTGGGACAGATGAACACTGAAGCTTTCTTT.

A few counts support this clone. This sample also contains other DNA sequences that code for the same CDR3. J is TRBJ2-1 and V is TRBV30; D gene ambiguous. Germline CDR1 is GTSNPN and CDR2 is SVGIG (reference sequence). The CDR3 has 13 residues. Trimming pared 1 base from V and 1 base from J, leaving 5 bases between. The CDR3 coding sequence is TGTGCCTGGAGTGGCGGTTCCTACAATGAGCAGTTCTTC. This gives the protein CAWSGGSYNEQFF.

The rearrangement uses TRBV25-1 and TRBJ1-5; D is uncertain. Germline V gene sequence: CDR1 MGHDK, CDR2 SYGVNS. This CDR3 spans 13 amino acids. Trimming stripped 2 bases from V and 2 bases from J, with 4 bases between. Here the CDR3 DNA reads TGTGCCAGCAGTGAACAGGGCAATCAGCCCCAGCATTTT. It translates to CASSEQGNQPQHF.

This clone was counted only a few times. V is TRBV15 and J is TRBJ2-7; D call uncertain. Trimming pared 0 bases from V and 0 bases from J, leaving 9 bases between. CDR1 and CDR2 (germline): LNHNV, YYDKDF (reference sequence). The CDR3 is 15 residues long. The CDR3 protein is CATSRDPESSYEQYF. The CDR3 DNA reads as TGTGCCACCAGCAGAGATCCGGAGAGCTCCTACGAGCAGTACTTC.

This clone has only a few counts. The V call is TRBV28, the J call TRBJ2-5; 9 bases are shared with TRBD1. The CDR3 length is 14 residues. The J segment lost 5 bases and the V segment lost 5 bases, leaving 6 bases of the junction unmatched. Germline assignment: CDR1 MDHEN and CDR2 SYDVKM. The CDR3 nucleotides are TGTGCCAGCAGTGGGGACAGGGTGCAGGAGACCCAGTACTTC. Translated, it gives CASSGDRVQETQYF.

This clone occurred a few times. This chain uses TRBV5-1 with TRBJ2-7; a weak D match, TRBD2 (6 bases). V lost 4 bases to trimming and J lost 0 bases, with 14 bases between them. This CDR3 region has 15 residues. Germline V gene data show CDR1 as SGHRS and CDR2 as YFSETQ. The CDR3 DNA follows: TGCGCCAGCAGCCCCCTAGCGTCAAGCTCCTACGAGCAGTACTTC. This translates into CASSPLASSSYEQYF.

The V gene is TRBV28, the J gene TRBJ2-3; D unclear. The V and J ends lost 3 bases and 5 bases respectively, with 9 bases between them. In germline, CDR1 is MDHEN, CDR2 SYDVKM. CDR3 length: 13 amino acids. DNA for the CDR3: TGTGCCAGCAGTTTCCCGACGGGAGATACGCAGTATTTT. The encoded protein is CASSFPTGDTQYF.